This T cell receptor beta chain emerged from a study of breast tumors, draining lymph nodes, adjacent tissues. This clonotype was seen repeatedly, ten times or more. Trimming pared 5 bases from V and 6 bases from J, leaving 16 bases between. CDR1 and CDR2 from the germline V gene are SGHAT and FQNNGV. CDR3 length equals 15 residues. TCRdb passed the multiplex PCR reads through MiXCR, listing each CDR3 protein once. Altogether roughly 80,000 distinct CDR3 sequences are present, under 25% being singletons, with the ten largest covering about 2.4%. Samples came from axillary lymph nodes draining the breast cancer.

This chain joins TRBV11-2 and TRBJ2-2; D assignment may be TRBD1 or TRBD2 (6 bases each). The sequencing input was axillary lymph node tissue. The receptor was isolated from a female donor with breast cancer. Some clones in this sample may be carry-over from other donors' samples. CDR3 region: CASSIKVGGPGELFF. DNA of the CDR3: TGTGCCAGCAGCATAAAAGTAGGGGGGCCCGGGGAGCTGTTTTTT.